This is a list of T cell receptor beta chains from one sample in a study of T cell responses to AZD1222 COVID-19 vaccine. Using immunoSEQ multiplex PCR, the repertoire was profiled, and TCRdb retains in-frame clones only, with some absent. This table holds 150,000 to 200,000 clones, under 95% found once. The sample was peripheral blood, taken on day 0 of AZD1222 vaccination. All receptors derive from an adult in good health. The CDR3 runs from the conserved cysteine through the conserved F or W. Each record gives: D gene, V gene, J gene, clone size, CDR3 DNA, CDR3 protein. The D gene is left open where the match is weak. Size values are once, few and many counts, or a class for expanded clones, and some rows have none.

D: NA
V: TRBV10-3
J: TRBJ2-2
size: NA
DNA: TGTGCCATCAGCGGGAATCTCGCCGGGGAGCTGTTTTTT
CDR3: CAISGNLAGELFF

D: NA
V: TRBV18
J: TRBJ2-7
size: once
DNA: TGTGCCAGCTCACAAGGACAGACGTACTACGAGCAGTACTTC
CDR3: CASSQGQTYYEQYF

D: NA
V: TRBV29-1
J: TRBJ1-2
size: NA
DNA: TGCAGCGTTGTTGAGGGGGACGGCTATGGCTACACCTTC
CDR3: CSVVEGDGYGYTF

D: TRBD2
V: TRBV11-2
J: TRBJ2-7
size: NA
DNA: TGTGCCAGCACCCGACTAGCGGACTCCTACGAGCAGTACTTC
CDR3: CASTRLADSYEQYF

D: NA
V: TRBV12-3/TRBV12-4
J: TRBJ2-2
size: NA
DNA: TGTGCCAGCAGTTCGTTTCAAGACGGGGAGCTGTTTTTT
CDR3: CASSSFQDGELFF

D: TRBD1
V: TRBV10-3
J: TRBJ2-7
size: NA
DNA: TGTGCCATCAAGAGGGACAGCAGCTCCTACGAGCAGTACTTC
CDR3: CAIKRDSSSYEQYF

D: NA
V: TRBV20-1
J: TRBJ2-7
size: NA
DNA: TGCAGTGCTCCAAGACCTTACGAGCAGTACTTC
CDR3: CSAPRPYEQYF

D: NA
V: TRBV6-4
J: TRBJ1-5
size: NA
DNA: TGTGCCAGCAGTGAAAAAGGGAATCAGCCCCAGCATTTT
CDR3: CASSEKGNQPQHF

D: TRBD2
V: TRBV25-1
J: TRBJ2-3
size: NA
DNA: TGTGCCAGCAGTGGCTACGGGACTAGCGGACGCACAGATACGCAGTATTTT
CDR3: CASSGYGTSGRTDTQYF

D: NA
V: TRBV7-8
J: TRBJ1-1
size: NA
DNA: TGTGCCAGCAGCTCAGCGGGGCAGGGAATAGCTGAAGCTTTCTTT
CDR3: CASSSAGQGIAEAFF

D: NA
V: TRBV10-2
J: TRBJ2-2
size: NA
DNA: TGCGCCAGCAGTGTTTGGCAGGTTAGCACCGGGGAGCTGTTTTTT
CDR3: CASSVWQVSTGELFF

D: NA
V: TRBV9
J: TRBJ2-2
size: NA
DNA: TGTGCCAGCAGCGTCCAGAACACCGGGGAGCTGTTTTTT
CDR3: CASSVQNTGELFF

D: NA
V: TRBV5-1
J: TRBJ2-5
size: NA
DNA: TGCGCCAGCAGCTTTGGAGACTCCAAAGAGACCCAGTACTTC
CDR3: CASSFGDSKETQYF

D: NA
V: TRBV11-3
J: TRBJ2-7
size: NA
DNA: TGTGCCAGCAGCTTAGGTCCCGTCAGAGAGCAGTACTTC
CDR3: CASSLGPVREQYF

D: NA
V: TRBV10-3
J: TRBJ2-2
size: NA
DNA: TGTGCCATCAAGTCCGGGAGCCCTTTGGTCGGGGAGCTGTTTTTT
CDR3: CAIKSGSPLVGELFF

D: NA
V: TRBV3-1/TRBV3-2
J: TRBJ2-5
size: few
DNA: TGTGCCAGCAGCCTCTTTTCGGGTGCTCCTCAAGAGACCCAGTACTTC
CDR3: CASSLFSGAPQETQYF

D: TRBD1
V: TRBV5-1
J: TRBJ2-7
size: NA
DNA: TGCGCCAGCAGCTTTGGAGCGCCAGGGGGCGAGCAGTACTTC
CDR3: CASSFGAPGGEQYF

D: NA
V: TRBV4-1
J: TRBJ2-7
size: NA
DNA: TGCGCCAGCAGCCGCGGGACCTACTACGAGCAGTACTTC
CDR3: CASSRGTYYEQYF

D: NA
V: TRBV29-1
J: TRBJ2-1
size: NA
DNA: TGCAGCGTTGAATTTCCTAGCCACTTCTCCTACAATGAGCAGTTCTTC
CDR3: CSVEFPSHFSYNEQFF

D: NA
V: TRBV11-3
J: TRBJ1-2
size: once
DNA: TGTGCCAGCAGCTTAGAAGGGGCCCCCTATGGCTACACCTTC
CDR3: CASSLEGAPYGYTF

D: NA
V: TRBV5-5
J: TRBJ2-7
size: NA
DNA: TGTGCCAGCAGCTTGGGAGGGCGCTCCTACGAGCAGTACTTC
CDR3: CASSLGGRSYEQYF

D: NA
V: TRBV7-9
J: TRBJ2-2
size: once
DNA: TGTGCCAGCAGCTTTTTCAGGGGGGAAACCGGGGAGCTGTTTTTT
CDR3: CASSFFRGETGELFF

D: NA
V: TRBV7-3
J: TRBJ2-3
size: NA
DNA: TGTGCCAGCAGCTTAAGGGCCCTCACAGATACGCAGTATTTT
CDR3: CASSLRALTDTQYF

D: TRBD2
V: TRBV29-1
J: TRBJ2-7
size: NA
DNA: TGCAGCGTAAAACAGAGACTAGCCCACGAGCAGTACTTC
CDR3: CSVKQRLAHEQYF

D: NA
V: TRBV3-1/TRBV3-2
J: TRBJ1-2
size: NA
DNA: TGTGCCAGCAGCCCCTATCCGGGGAGAGACAATGGCTACACCTTC
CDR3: CASSPYPGRDNGYTF

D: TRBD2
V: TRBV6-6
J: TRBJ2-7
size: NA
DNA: TGTGCCAGCAGCCTAGCGGGAGGGCCGAGCTCCTACGAGCAGTACTTC
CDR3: CASSLAGGPSSYEQYF

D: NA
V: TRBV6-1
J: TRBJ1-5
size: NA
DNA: TGTGCCAGCAGTGAGAGGCCAGCCCCTAATCAGCCCCAGCATTTT
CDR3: CASSERPAPNQPQHF

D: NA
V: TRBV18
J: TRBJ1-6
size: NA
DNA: TGTGCCAGCTCACCGGGTCCAGGCCTTAATTCACCCCTCCACTTT
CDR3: CASSPGPGLNSPLHF

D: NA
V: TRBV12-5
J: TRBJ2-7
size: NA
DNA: TGTGCTAGTGGTTTTTCAGGCTACGAGCAGTACTTC
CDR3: CASGFSGYEQYF

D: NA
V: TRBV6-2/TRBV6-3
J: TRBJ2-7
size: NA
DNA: TGTGCCAGCAGTTACAAGGTCACAAACTACGAGCAGTACTTC
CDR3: CASSYKVTNYEQYF

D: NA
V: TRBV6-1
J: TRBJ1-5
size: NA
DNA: TGTGCCAGCAGTGAAGCTGATCAGTCTCAGCCCCAGCATTTT
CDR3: CASSEADQSQPQHF

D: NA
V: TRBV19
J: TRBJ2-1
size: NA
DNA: TGTGCCAGTAGTCTCCCTCTAAGTGAGCAGTTCTTC
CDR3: CASSLPLSEQFF

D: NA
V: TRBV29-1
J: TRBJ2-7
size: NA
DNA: TGCAGCGTTGGAGGTACGGCTGGTCGGAGCTACGAGCAGTACTTC
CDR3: CSVGGTAGRSYEQYF

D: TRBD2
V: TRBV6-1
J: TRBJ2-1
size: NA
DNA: TGTGCCAGCAGTGAAGGTCGTCTAGCGGGACATTACAATGAGCAGTTCTTC
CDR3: CASSEGRLAGHYNEQFF

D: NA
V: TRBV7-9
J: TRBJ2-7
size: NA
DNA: TGTGCCAGCAGCTCCATCAGGTACGAGCAGTACTTC
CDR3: CASSSIRYEQYF

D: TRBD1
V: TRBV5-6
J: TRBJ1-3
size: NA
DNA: TGTGCCAGCAGCACGGAGGGACAGGGCTCTGGAAACACCATATATTTT
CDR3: CASSTEGQGSGNTIYF